This T cell receptor (beta chain) came from a study of blood T cell repertoires in COVID-19. Method: immunoSEQ multiplex PCR; TCRdb's copy keeps in-frame clones and lacks some. The sample holds 350,000 to 450,000 clones, about 88% seen once. This clone was recorded only once. Germline V lookup: CDR1 MDHEN, CDR2 SYDVKM. The ends were cut back, 4 bases at V and 10 bases at J, with 17 bases in the middle. There are 15 residues in the CDR3. The sample was peripheral blood. The clonotype comes from a woman in her thirties or forties with COVID-19, enrolled during active disease. V gene TRBV28 combines with J gene TRBJ1-6; D is unresolved. CDR3 sequence: CASSSRWRERSPLHF. The CDR3 region has the DNA TGTGCCAGCAGTTCCCGGTGGAGGGAGAGGTCACCCCTCCACTTT. Looking up the rest from reference TRBV28 and TRBJ1-6 gives the full variable domain: DVKVTQSSRYLVKRTGEKVFLECVQDMDHENMFWYRQDPGLGLRLIYFSYDVKMKEKGDIPEGYSVSREKKERFSLILESASTNQTSMYLCASSSRWRERSPLHFGNGTRLTVT.